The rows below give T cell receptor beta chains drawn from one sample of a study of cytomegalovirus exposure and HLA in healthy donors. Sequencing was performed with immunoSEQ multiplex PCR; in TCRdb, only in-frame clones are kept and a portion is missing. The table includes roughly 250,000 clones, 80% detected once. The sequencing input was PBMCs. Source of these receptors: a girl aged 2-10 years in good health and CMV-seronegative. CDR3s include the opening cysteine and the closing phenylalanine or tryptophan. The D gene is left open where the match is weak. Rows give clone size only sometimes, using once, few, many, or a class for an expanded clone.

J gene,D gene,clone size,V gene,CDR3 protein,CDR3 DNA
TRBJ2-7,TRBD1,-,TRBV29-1,CSADRGGNEQYF,TGCAGCGCGGACAGGGGTGGCAACGAGCAGTACTTC
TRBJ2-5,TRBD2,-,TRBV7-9,CASSLDGSGKETQYF,TGTGCCAGCAGCTTAGATGGTAGCGGGAAAGAGACCCAGTACTTC
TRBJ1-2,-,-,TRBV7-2,CASSLGWLYGYTF,TGTGCCAGCAGCTTAGGGTGGCTCTATGGCTACACCTTC
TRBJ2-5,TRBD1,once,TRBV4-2,CASSQGGQGVYQETQYF,TGTGCCAGCAGCCAGGGCGGACAGGGAGTGTACCAAGAGACCCAGTACTTC
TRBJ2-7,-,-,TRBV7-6,CASSLEGAPHEQYF,TGTGCCAGCAGCTTAGAAGGGGCGCCCCACGAGCAGTACTTC
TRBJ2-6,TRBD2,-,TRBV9,CASSVGQGTSGESSGANVLTF,TGTGCCAGCAGCGTGGGACAGGGGACTAGCGGGGAGAGCTCTGGGGCCAACGTCCTGACTTTC
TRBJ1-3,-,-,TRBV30,CAWSRPGNSGNTIYF,TGTGCCTGGAGTCGTCCGGGAAACTCTGGAAACACCATATATTTT
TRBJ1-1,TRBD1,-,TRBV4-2,CASSHPGTANTEAFF,TGTGCCAGCAGCCACCCCGGGACAGCGAACACTGAAGCTTTCTTT
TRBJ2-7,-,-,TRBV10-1,CASMPDCRKVGEQYF,TGCGCCAGCATGCCCGACTGCCGAAAGGTGGGCGAGCAGTACTTC
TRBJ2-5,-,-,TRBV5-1,CASSLGPGRQETQYF,TGCGCCAGCAGCTTGGGTCCAGGGCGTCAAGAGACCCAGTACTTC
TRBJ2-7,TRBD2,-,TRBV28,CATDGLAGDKQYF,TGTGCCACTGACGGACTAGCGGGAGATAAGCAGTACTTC
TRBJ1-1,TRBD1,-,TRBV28,CASLRDRGRWNTEAFF,TGTGCCAGTCTCCGGGACAGGGGGCGCTGGAACACTGAAGCTTTCTTT
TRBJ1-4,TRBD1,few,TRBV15,CATSKTGLGEKLFF,TGTGCCACCAGCAAGACAGGGTTGGGTGAAAAACTGTTTTTT
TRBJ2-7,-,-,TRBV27,CASSHGYEQYF,TGTGCCAGCAGTCACGGGTACGAGCAGTACTTC
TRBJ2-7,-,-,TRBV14,CASSPVVNYEQYF,TGTGCCAGCAGCCCGGTAGTAAACTACGAGCAGTACTTC
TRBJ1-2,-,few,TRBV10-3,CATWGGFNYGYTF,TGTGCCACCTGGGGGGGGTTTAACTATGGCTACACCTTC
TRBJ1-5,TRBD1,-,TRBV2,CASSWDRGFNQPQHF,TGTGCCAGCAGTTGGGACAGGGGGTTCAATCAGCCCCAGCATTTT
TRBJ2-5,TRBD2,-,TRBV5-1,CASTAGGPRETQYF,TGCGCCAGCACCGCGGGGGGGCCTCGAGAGACCCAGTACTTC
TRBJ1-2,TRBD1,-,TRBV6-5,CASSYKGTGNGYTF,TGTGCCAGCAGTTACAAGGGGACAGGGAATGGCTACACCTTC
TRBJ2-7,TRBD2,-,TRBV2,CASSPNPLQRDRRYEQYF,TGTGCCAGCAGTCCCAATCCCCTCCAGCGGGACCGGCGCTACGAGCAGTACTTC
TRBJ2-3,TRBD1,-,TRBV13,CASREQGEGTDTQYF,TGTGCCAGCAGAGAACAGGGGGAGGGCACAGATACGCAGTATTTT
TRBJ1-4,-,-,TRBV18,CASSPQEGATNEKLFF,TGTGCCAGCTCACCACAGGAGGGTGCAACTAATGAAAAACTGTTTTTT
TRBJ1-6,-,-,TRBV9,CASSADSSYNSPLHF,TGTGCCAGCAGCGCTGACAGCTCCTATAATTCACCCCTCCACTTT
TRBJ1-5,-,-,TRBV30,CAWSGPPFGNQPQHF,TGTGCCTGGAGTGGGCCCCCGTTCGGCAATCAGCCCCAGCATTTT
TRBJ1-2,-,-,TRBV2,CASRAQPGVSYGYTF,TGTGCCAGCAGGGCTCAACCGGGGGTTAGCTATGGCTACACCTTC
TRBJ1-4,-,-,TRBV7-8,CASSYPTGTGEKLFF,TGTGCCAGCAGCTACCCTACAGGGACGGGTGAAAAACTGTTTTTT
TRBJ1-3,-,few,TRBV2,CASSVNGRRSGNTIYF,TGTGCCAGCAGTGTCAACGGCAGGCGATCTGGAAACACCATATATTTT
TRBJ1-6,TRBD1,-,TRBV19,CASSPATGLILHF,TGTGCCAGTAGTCCAGCGACAGGGCTAATCCTCCACTTT
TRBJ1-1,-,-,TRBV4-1,CASSRLRITEAFF,TGCGCCAGCAGCCGACTAAGGATCACTGAAGCTTTCTTT
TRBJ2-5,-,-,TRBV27,CASSLIARATRAETQYF,TGTGCCAGCAGTTTAATCGCTAGAGCCACGCGGGCAGAGACCCAGTACTTC
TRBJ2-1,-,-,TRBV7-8,CASSLEGTSPYNEQFF,TGTGCCAGCAGCTTAGAAGGAACTAGCCCCTACAATGAGCAGTTCTTC
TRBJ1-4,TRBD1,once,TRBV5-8,CASSAGQALNEKLFF,TGTGCCAGCAGCGCCGGACAGGCCCTTAATGAAAAACTGTTTTTT
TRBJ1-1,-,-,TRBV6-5,CASSYGQLGTEAFF,TGTGCCAGCAGTTATGGACAACTGGGGACTGAAGCTTTCTTT
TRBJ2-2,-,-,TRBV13,CASSFVSTGELFF,TGTGCCAGCAGCTTCGTCAGCACCGGGGAGCTGTTTTTT
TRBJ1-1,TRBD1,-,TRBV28,CASSSGTGGFTEAFF,TGTGCCAGCAGCTCGGGGACAGGGGGCTTTACTGAAGCTTTCTTT
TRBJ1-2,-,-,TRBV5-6,CASSLGVWDGYTF,TGTGCCAGCAGCTTAGGGGTTTGGGATGGCTACACCTTC
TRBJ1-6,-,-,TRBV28,CASNLGNSPLHF,TGTGCCAGCAACCTCGGGAATTCACCCCTCCACTTT
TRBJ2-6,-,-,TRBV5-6,CASSLIRQAPRSGANVLTF,TGTGCCAGCAGCTTAATCAGGCAGGCCCCACGCTCTGGGGCCAACGTCCTGACTTTC
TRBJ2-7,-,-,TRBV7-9,CASSLTGDATLGGSYEQYF,TGTGCCAGCAGCTTAACGGGGGACGCTACCCTCGGGGGATCCTACGAGCAGTACTTC
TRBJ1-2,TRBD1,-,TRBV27,CASSRDRDNYGYTF,TGTGCCAGCAGCCGGGACAGAGACAACTATGGCTACACCTTC
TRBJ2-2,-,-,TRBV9,CASSVVGTISTGELFF,TGTGCCAGCAGCGTAGTCGGGACAATTTCCACCGGGGAGCTGTTTTTT
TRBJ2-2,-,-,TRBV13,CASSPTGKSTGELFF,TGTGCCAGCAGCCCGACAGGAAAATCCACCGGGGAGCTGTTTTTT
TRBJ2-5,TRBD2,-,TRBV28,CASSFTLAGEKETQYF,TGTGCCAGCAGTTTCACTCTAGCGGGAGAAAAAGAGACCCAGTACTTC
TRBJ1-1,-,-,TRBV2,CASTQRGGATEAFF,TGTGCCAGCACCCAGAGGGGAGGGGCCACTGAAGCTTTCTTT
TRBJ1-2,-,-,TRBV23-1,CASSQSDRLGGYTF,TGCGCCAGCAGTCAATCGGACAGACTCGGTGGCTACACCTTC
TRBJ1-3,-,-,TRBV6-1,CASSEASGAVATIYF,TGTGCCAGCAGTGAAGCGAGCGGAGCGGTGGCCACCATATATTTT
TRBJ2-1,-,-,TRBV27,CASRNPSGNEQFF,TGTGCCAGCAGAAACCCATCAGGGAACGAGCAGTTCTTC
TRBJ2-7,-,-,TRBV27,CASSQAGPYEQYF,TGTGCCAGCAGTCAGGCGGGGCCCTACGAGCAGTACTTC
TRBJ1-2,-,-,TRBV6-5,CASRPMDIYGYTF,TGTGCCAGCAGACCTATGGACATCTATGGCTACACCTTC
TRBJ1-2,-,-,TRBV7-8,CASSLIGVSDYGYTF,TGTGCCAGCAGCTTGATCGGGGTATCTGACTATGGCTACACCTTC
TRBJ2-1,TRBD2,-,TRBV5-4,CASSSQAGGANEQFF,TGTGCCAGCAGCTCTCAAGCGGGAGGGGCCAATGAGCAGTTCTTC
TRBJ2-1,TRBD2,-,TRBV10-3,CAISEPGGGLAGVGSYNEQFF,TGTGCCATCAGTGAGCCGGGTGGGGGACTAGCGGGAGTGGGGTCCTACAATGAGCAGTTCTTC